Below, one T cell receptor (beta chain) is given with its context. The CDR3 is 11 amino acids. Per the germline V gene, CDR1 is SEHNR and CDR2 is FQNEAQ (reference sequence). V lost 8 bases and J lost 10; bases outside the gene matches: 5. These data come from a study of blood T cell repertoires in COVID-19. Study information: Spain, Italy and the United States supplied samples that represented acute and convalescent COVID-19. Sources were T cells, B-cell-depleted T cells, or PBMCs; the material itself was cDNA or gDNA.

Source study methods: How many nucleated cells were present was estimated from reference gene primer amplification. Assay used: immunoSEQ multiplex PCR; TCRdb lists only in-frame clones, some missing. Clone size and V and J calls were adopted from that table, with D and trimming inferred from the DNA. The sample yields some 120,000 clones, approximately 90% seen once. The sample taken for sequencing was peripheral blood. The sequence came from an older man with active or convalescent COVID-19. The chain carries TRBV7-9 and TRBJ1-5, with 7 bases aligning to TRBD1. CDR3 residues: CASGGTVPQHF. The CDR3 DNA reads TGTGCCAGCGGGGGGACAGTACCCCAGCATTTT.